This TCR beta chain was recorded in a study of immune evolution from preneoplasia to lung adenocarcinoma (TCRdb year 2021). In the study overall: No AAH lesions showed HLA loss of heterozygosity, compared with around 7% of AIS, approximately 15% of MIA and roughly a third of ADC lesions. A total of 40 to 60 patients with pulmonary nodules who underwent surgical resection were included in the overall cohort. POLYSOLVER was used to infer Class I HLA alleles from exome data, and LOHHLA was used to detect allele-specific HLA loss. A total of fewer than 60 patients contributed TCR sequencing data. According to the study, some 100 samples went through TCR sequencing. Resected precursor lesions (AAH, AIS, MIA) and invasive adenocarcinomas were compared against paired morphologically normal lung tissue. The immune data were integrated with whole exome sequencing and methylation data obtained from the same cohort of nodules. The study profiled immune contexture across lung adenocarcinoma precursors and invasive adenocarcinoma using immune gene expression, TCR sequencing and multiplex immunofluorescence. The sample size depended on which specimens were available, not on a prior power calculation.

The patients had resection in Japan or China between the mid-2010s and the late 2010s. Two lung cancer pathologists independently confirmed the histologic diagnosis of each case on H&E slides. For nucleic acid extraction, premalignant or tumor cells were enriched by macro-dissection following pathologic assessment. DNA was isolated from FFPE tissue using the AllPrep DNA/RNA FFPE Kit. Measured from the cysteine to the phenylalanine, the CDR3 is 13 residues long. Only CDR3 DNA is held: 39 bases, read in frame from base 1. CDR1 and CDR2 are read off the germline V gene as MDHEN and SYDVKM. Trimming takes 2 bases from V and 4 bases from J, and the germline ends sit 8 bases apart. The immunoSEQ hsTCRbeta Kit was used to sequence TCR beta CDR3 regions from DNA. Per the authors' processing: TCR sequencing data were analysed with the ImmunoSEQ Analyzer. T cell clonality was calculated on productive rearrangements as 1 minus Pielou's evenness. To measure T cell diversity, the inverse Simpson index was applied to productive templates. T cell density was TCR beta template counts normalized to usable DNA, estimated by amplifying and sequencing housekeeping genes. TCR metrics were compared across histologic stages using two-sided Kruskal-Wallis tests. TCRdb provides this immuneACCESS table in a form limited to in-frame rearrangements. Some clones are lacking; in checked studies, under half of them reflect an unresolved V gene, and why the rest are absent is not known. V and J calls and clone size are given by that table; D and trimming were obtained from the DNA. This sample holds about 11,000 clones; under 80% were observed only once. 3.9% of the sample lies in the top ten.

In regard to this clone: There is no known antigen for this receptor. No clone much larger than this one lies a single base away; base qualities are absent.

Beyond this particular receptor, the publication reports: The highest T cell clonality was observed in KRAS-mutant nodules compared with EGFR-mutant or double wild-type lesions. Findings were based on association rather than direct causation; larger cohorts with long-term follow-up and longitudinal biopsies were deemed needed. Top T cell clone frequencies were highest in normal lung and appeared to decrease progressively from AAH through AIS, MIA and invasive adenocarcinoma. Clonality was highest in normal lung, while later-stage lesions appeared to have lower clonality but higher T cell density and diversity. Because all patients came from Japan and China, whether the findings apply to Western populations was uncertain.

The receptor was isolated from a person aged 60-80 years with lung adenocarcinoma. Sequenced input: FFPE minimally invasive lung adenocarcinoma tissue. What this sample's cell subset or site label stands for: micro-invasive lung adenocarcinoma (MIA). The V and J segments used are TRBV28 and TRBJ2-5; the D segment could be TRBD2, given 6 matching bases. CDR3 protein: CASSLTGGETQYF. The sequenced DNA: TGTGCCAGCAGTTTAACCGGGGGAGAGACCCAGTACTTC.